The clone carrying this TCR beta chain was seen only a few times. Described time point: newly diagnosed GD, antithyroid drugs for less than 3 months. Generation of the TCR library employed RNA extracted from PBMCs. American Thyroid Association guidelines defined how Graves' disease was diagnosed. The record originates from a study of regulatory T cells in long-lasting Graves disease. Germline assignment: CDR1 MNHEY and CDR2 SVGEGT. CDR3 size: 17 residues. V trimming: 7 bases; J trimming: 4 bases; junction bases outside the gene matches: 16. In building TCR beta libraries, iRepertoire HTBI primers were used together with Arm-PCR of CDR3 regions. TCRdb passed the multiplex PCR reads through MiXCR, listing each CDR3 protein once. The table shows fewer than 650,000 distinct CDR3 sequences, with 16% occurring only once. This sample also appeared in a second study, on T cells in Graves' hyperthyroidism and ophthalmopathy.

This sequence joins TRBV6-2 or TRBV6-3 and TRBJ2-3; TRBD2 agrees at 8 bases. The source material was peripheral blood mononuclear cells (PBMCs), sampled at new diagnosis, from a patient treated with antithyroid drugs. The TCR comes from a man between 18 and 29 years old with Graves disease. CDR3 loop: CASTLLREREWSDTQYF. In DNA form, the CDR3 reads TGTGCCAGCACGTTGTTGCGTGAGCGGGAGTGGTCAGATACGCAGTATTTT.